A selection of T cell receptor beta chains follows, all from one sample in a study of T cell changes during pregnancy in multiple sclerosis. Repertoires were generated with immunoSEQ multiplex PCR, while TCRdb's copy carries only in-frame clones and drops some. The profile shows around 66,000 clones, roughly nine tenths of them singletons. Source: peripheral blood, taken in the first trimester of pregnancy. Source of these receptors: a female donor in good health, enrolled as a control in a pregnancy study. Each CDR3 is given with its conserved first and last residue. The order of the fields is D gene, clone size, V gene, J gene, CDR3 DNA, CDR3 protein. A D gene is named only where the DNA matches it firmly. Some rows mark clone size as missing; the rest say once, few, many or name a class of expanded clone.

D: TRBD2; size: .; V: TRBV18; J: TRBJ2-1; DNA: TGTGCCAGCTCTAGCGGGACTAGCAATGAGCAGTTCTTC; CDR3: CASSSGTSNEQFF
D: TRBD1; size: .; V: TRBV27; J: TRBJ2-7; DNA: TGTGCCAGCAGTTGGGACAGGGGAGGCTACGAGCAGTACTTC; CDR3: CASSWDRGGYEQYF
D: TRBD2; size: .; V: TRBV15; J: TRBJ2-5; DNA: TGTGCCACCAGCAGAGATCTCAGTAAAGGGGCGGGGGGCACCAATCAAGAGACCCAGTACTTC; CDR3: CATSRDLSKGAGGTNQETQYF
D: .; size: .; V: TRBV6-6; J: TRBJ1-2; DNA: TGTGCCAGCAGCCTACAGGGTGGACATGGCTACACCTTC; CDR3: CASSLQGGHGYTF
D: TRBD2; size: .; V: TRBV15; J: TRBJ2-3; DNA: TGTGCCACCAGCAGGTTCCCGGGTAGCGGGAGGGTCACAGATACGCAGTATTTT; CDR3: CATSRFPGSGRVTDTQYF
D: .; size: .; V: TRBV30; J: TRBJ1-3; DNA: TGTGCCTGGAGTCCGGGTCCCGGAAACACCATATATTTT; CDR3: CAWSPGPGNTIYF
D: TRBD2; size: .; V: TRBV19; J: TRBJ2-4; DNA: TGTGCCGTGGGGGGGTGGCAAAACATTCAGTACTTC; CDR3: CAVGGWQNIQYF
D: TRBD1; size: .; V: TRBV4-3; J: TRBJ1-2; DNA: TGCGCCAGCAGCCAAGTCTGGACAGGCCTCTATGGCTACACCTTC; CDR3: CASSQVWTGLYGYTF
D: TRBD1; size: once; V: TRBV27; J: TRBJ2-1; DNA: TGTGCCAGCAGTTTAGACTGGGACAGCCGGGACTACAATGAGCAGTTCTTC; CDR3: CASSLDWDSRDYNEQFF
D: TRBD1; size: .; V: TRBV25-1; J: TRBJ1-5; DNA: TGTGCCAGCAGTGGCCCGGGACAGCCCTCCGGGCCCCAGCATTTT; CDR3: CASSGPGQPSGPQHF
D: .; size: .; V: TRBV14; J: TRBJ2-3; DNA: TGTGCCAGCAGCCCCCAGGGTCTCACAGATACGCAGTATTTT; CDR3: CASSPQGLTDTQYF
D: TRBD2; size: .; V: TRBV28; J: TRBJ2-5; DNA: TGTGCCAGCAGTTTCGGAAGACTAGCGGGAGAGGGGGAGACCCAGTACTTC; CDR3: CASSFGRLAGEGETQYF
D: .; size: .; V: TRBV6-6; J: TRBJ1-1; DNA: TGTGCCAGCAGTTACCCCACCCCCCGACAGAGCACTGAAGCTTTCTTT; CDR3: CASSYPTPRQSTEAFF
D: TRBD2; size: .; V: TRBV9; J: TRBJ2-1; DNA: TGTGCCAGCAGCGTAGAAGCGGGAGGGCCGGGCAATGAGCAGTTCTTC; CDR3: CASSVEAGGPGNEQFF
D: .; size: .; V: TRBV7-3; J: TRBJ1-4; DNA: TGTGCCAGCAGCTGCCTAGACAGGAATCCCCACGCAACTAATGAAAAACTGTTTTTT; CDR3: CASSCLDRNPHATNEKLFF
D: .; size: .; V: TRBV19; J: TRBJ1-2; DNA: TGTGCCAGTAGTCTCTCAAAGCGAAGAGGGATGGGCTATGGCTACACCTTC; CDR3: CASSLSKRRGMGYGYTF
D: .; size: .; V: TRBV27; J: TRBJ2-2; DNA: TGTGCCAGCAGTTTTGGAGGGGTCACCGGGGAGCTGTTTTTT; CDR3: CASSFGGVTGELFF
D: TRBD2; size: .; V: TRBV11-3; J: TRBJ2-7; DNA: TGTGCCAGCAGCCGGACTAGCGGGAGGAGGTACGAGCAGTACTTC; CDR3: CASSRTSGRRYEQYF
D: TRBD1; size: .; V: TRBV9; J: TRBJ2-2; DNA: TGTGCCAGCAGCGTGGGGACAGTCTCCACCGGGGAGCTGTTTTTT; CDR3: CASSVGTVSTGELFF
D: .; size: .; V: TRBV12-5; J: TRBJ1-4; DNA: TGTGCTAGTGGGAGGGATCTCGGCTTTGAAAAACTGTTTTTT; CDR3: CASGRDLGFEKLFF
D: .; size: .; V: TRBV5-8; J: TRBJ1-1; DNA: TGTGCCAGCAGCTTATTCGGCTCGGGGGCTTTCTTT; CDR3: CASSLFGSGAFF
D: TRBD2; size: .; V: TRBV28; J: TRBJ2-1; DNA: TGTGCCACCCGAGGGGCTAGCGGGAGACTAGGAGATGAGCAGTTCTTC; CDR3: CATRGASGRLGDEQFF
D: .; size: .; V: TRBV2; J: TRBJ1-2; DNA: TGTGCCAGCACCTTACTAGCTAACTATGGCTACACCTTC; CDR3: CASTLLANYGYTF
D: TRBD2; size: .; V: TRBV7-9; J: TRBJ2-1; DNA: TGTGCCAGCAGCTTGACTAGCGGGAGGGCCCGGAATGAGCAGTTCTTC; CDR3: CASSLTSGRARNEQFF
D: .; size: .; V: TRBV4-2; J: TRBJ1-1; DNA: TGTGCCAGCAGCCAAGTGCGTCCGGACACTGAAGCTTTCTTT; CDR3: CASSQVRPDTEAFF
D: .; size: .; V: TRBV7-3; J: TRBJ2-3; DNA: TGTGCCAGCAGCTTAGGGCCACACACAGATACGCAGTATTTT; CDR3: CASSLGPHTDTQYF
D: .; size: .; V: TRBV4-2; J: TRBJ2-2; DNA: TGTGCCAGCAGCCCAGCCAGAGGGGGGAACACCGGGGAGCTGTTTTTT; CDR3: CASSPARGGNTGELFF
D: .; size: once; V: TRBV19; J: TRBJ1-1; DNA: TGTGCCAGTGGACTGTCCATGAACACTGAAGCTTTCTTT; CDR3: CASGLSMNTEAFF
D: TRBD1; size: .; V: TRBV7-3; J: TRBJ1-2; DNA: TGTGCCAGCAGCTTAACGGGGACAGGTCGTTACGGCTACACCTTC; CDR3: CASSLTGTGRYGYTF